A single sample is the source of the 4 T cell receptor beta chains below, sequenced in a study of spatial heterogeneity in lung cancer. Using its own MiXCR run on the 5' RACE reads, TCRdb lists one record per CDR3 protein. The sample holds approximately 25,000 distinct CDR3 sequences, around 3.2% seen once. Time point denoted: sample taken at primary tumor resection. The sequencing used PBMCs, collected at surgery. These receptors were taken from a female donor with early-stage non-small cell lung cancer.

This clonotype has at least ten counts. This sequence joins TRBV11-3 and TRBJ1-1; D is unclear. Trimming removed 2 bases from V and 8 bases from J, with 9 bases in between. CDR3 length equals 12 residues. Germline assignment: CDR1 SGHNT and CDR2 YENEEA. CDR3 DNA: TGTGCCAGCAGCTTATTTTTAGGAGAAGCTTTCTTT. This sequence encodes CASSLFLGEAFF. Looking up the rest from reference TRBV11-3 and TRBJ1-1 gives the full variable domain: EAGVVQSPRYKIIEKKQPVAFWCNPISGHNTLYWYLQNLGQGPELLIRYENEEAVDDSQLPKDRFSAERLKGVDSTLKIQPAELGDSAVYLCASSLFLGEAFFGQGTRLTVV.

This clonotype was seen at least ten times. This chain links TRBV2 with TRBJ2-7, with D unresolved. CDR1 and CDR2 from the germline V gene are SNHLY and FYNNEI. The V and J ends lost 5 bases and 5 bases respectively, with 10 bases between them. The CDR3 contains 12 residues. CDR3 nucleotides: TGTGCCAGCAGTCTCAGGTTCCACGAGCAGTACTTC. This encodes CASSLRFHEQYF.

This clonotype showed up many times. The J gene is TRBJ2-7, the V gene TRBV5-1, with D unclear. V was clipped by 1 base and J by 5 bases, with 4 bases between them. The length of the CDR3 is 11 residues. Per the germline V gene, CDR1 is SGHRS and CDR2 is YFSETQ. Written as DNA, the CDR3 is TGCGCCAGCAGCTTGTTGGACGAGCAGTACTTC. It yields the protein CASSLLDEQYF.

This clonotype is labeled as medium-sized. The V and J genes are TRBV7-2 and TRBJ1-1; D might be TRBD1 (5 bases). CDR1 is SGHTA and CDR2 is FQGNSA in the germline V gene. The CDR3 extends over 14 amino acids. V was cut by 8 bases and J by 5 bases, with 18 bases left in between. The CDR3 loop is CASSPMGGLTEAFF. The CDR3 region has the DNA TGTGCCAGCTCACCGATGGGGGGACTTACTGAAGCTTTCTTT.